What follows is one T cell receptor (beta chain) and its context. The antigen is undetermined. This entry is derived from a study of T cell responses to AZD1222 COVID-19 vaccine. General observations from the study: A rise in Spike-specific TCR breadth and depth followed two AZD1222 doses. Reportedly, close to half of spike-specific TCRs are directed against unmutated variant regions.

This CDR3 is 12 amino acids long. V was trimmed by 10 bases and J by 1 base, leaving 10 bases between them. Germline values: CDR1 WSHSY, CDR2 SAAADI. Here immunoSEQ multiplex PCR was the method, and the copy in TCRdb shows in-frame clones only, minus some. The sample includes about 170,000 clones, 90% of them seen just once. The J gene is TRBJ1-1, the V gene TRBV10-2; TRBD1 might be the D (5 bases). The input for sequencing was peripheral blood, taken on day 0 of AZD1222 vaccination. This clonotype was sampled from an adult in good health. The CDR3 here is CATGRTNTEAFF. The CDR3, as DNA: TGCGCCACGGGACGGACGAACACTGAAGCTTTCTTT.